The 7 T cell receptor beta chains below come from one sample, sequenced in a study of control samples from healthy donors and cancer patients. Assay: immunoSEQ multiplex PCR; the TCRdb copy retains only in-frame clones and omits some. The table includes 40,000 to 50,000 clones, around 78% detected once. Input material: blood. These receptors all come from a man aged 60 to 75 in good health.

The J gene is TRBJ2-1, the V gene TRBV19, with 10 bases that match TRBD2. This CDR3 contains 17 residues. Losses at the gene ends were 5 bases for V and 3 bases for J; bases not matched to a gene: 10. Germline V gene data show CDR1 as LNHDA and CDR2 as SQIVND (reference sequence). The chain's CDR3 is CASSSLSSGGHYNEQFF. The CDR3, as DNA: TGTGCCAGTAGTTCGCTCTCTAGCGGGGGTCACTACAATGAGCAGTTCTTC.

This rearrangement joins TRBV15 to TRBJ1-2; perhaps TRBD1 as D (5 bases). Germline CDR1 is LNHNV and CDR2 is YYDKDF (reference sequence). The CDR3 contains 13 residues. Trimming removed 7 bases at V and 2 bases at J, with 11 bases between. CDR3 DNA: TGTGCCACCACCAGGGACTTCAACTATGGCTACACCTTC. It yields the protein CATTRDFNYGYTF.

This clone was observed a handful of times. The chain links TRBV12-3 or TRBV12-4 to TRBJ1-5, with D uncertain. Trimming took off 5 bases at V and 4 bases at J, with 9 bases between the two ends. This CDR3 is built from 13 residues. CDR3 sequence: CASSQQRNQPQHF. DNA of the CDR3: TGTGCCAGCAGTCAGCAGCGGAATCAGCCCCAGCATTTT.

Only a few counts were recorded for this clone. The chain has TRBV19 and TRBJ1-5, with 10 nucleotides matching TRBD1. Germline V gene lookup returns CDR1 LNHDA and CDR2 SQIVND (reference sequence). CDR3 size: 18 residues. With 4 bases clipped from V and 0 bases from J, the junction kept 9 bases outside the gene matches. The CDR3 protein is CASSSIDRGLDSNQPQHF. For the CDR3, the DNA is TGTGCCAGTAGTAGCATTGACAGGGGGCTCGATAGCAATCAGCCCCAGCATTTT.

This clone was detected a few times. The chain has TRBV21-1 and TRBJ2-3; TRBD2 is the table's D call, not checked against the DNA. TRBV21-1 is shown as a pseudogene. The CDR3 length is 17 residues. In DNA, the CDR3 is TGTGCCAGCAGCAAAGCGGCAGCGGGAGGTCCCGAGGATACGCAGTATTTT. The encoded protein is CASSKAAAGGPEDTQYF.

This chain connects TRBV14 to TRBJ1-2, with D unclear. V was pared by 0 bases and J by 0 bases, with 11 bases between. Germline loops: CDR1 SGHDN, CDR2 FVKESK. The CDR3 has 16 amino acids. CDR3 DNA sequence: TGTGCCAGCAGCCAAGACTCCGGAAAAGCTAACTATGGCTACACCTTC. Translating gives CASSQDSGKANYGYTF.

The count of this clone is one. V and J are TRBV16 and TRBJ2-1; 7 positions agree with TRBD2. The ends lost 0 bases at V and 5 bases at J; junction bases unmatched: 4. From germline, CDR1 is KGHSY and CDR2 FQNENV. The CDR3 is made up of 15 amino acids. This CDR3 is CASSQSRGNNNEQFF. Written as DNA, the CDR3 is TGTGCCAGCAGCCAATCGCGGGGGAATAACAATGAGCAGTTCTTC.